The next 27 T cell receptor beta chains were all read from a single sample in a study of low-dose radiotherapy and immunotherapy resistance in tumors. Stated time point: before trial treatment. TRAV and TRBV primers primed cDNA for both TCRalpha and TCRbeta. The authors ran 15 to 20 PCR cycles to amplify TCRs with a constant-region primer and V-primer adapter. One entry per CDR3 protein, called by TCRdb with MiXCR from the reads. The sample lists 85,000 to 100,000 distinct CDR3 sequences, just under 9.5% occurring once. The sequenced sample was PBMCs, obtained before treatment. These receptor sequences come from a male donor with prostate cancer.

This clonotype occurred many times. V and J are TRBV20-1 and TRBJ1-2, with D maybe TRBD1 (6 bases). V shed 4 bases and J shed 4 bases, with 16 bases lying between them. This CDR3 has 14 residues. Germline CDR1 is DFQATT and CDR2 is SNEGSKA (reference sequence). CDR3 amino acids: CSATRGGQSYGYTF. The CDR3 DNA reads as TGCAGTGCTACCAGAGGGGGGCAGAGCTATGGCTACACCTTC.

This clonotype was seen ten or more times. The chain carries TRBV11-3 and TRBJ2-5; D uncertain. The CDR3 has 14 residues. Trimming stripped 5 bases from V and 5 bases from J, with 15 bases between. Germline CDR1 SGHNT, CDR2 YENEEA. The CDR3 sequence: CASSPPGYSETQYF. The DNA for the CDR3 is TGTGCCAGCAGCCCACCCGGTTACTCGGAGACCCAGTACTTC.

This clonotype was seen more than once but under ten times. V and J are TRBV28 and TRBJ1-4; D perhaps matches TRBD1 (6 bases). The CDR3 runs 14 residues. Per the germline V gene, CDR1 is MDHEN and CDR2 is SYDVKM. V was trimmed by 8 bases and J by 17 bases, leaving 27 bases between them. In DNA, the CDR3 is TGTGCCAGCCTCCCACCGGCGGGGGCAAAACTGTGTTTTTTT. Protein: CASLPPAGAKLCFF.

Many counts were recorded for this clonotype. The chain joins TRBV6-4 to TRBJ1-1, with D perhaps TRBD1 (6 bases). The CDR3 runs 13 residues. The germline gives CDR1 MRHNA, CDR2 SNTAGT. V lost 3 bases to trimming and J lost 5 bases, with 10 bases between them. CDR3 sequence reads: CASSEQGGTEAFF. The CDR3 region has the DNA TGTGCCAGCAGTGAACAGGGAGGGACTGAAGCTTTCTTT.

At least ten counts were recorded for this clonotype. The J gene is TRBJ2-1, the V gene TRBV30, with 8 bases lining up with TRBD2. Germline lookup yields CDR1 GTSNPN and CDR2 SVGIG (reference sequence). The trim removed 0 bases at V and 3 bases at J, leaving 7 bases unmatched. The CDR3 is 16 amino acids. The CDR3 DNA reads as TGTGCCTGGAGTGTTTCGGGGGGGGTTAGCTACAATGAGCAGTTCTTC. It specifies CAWSVSGGVSYNEQFF.

V usage is TRBV5-4 and J usage is TRBJ2-7; D might be TRBD2 (5 bases). Germline assignment: CDR1 SGHNT and CDR2 YYREEE (reference sequence). This CDR3 region has 12 residues. V lost 0 bases and J lost 6, with 7 bases in between. The CDR3 sequence is CASSLDSAEQYF. The CDR3 DNA follows: TGTGCCAGCAGCTTGGATAGCGCCGAGCAGTACTTC.

This clonotype was seen ten or more times. The gene calls are TRBV20-1 and TRBJ2-2, with D possibly TRBD1 on 6 matching bases. Germline CDR1 reads DFQATT; CDR2 reads SNEGSKA (reference sequence). V lost 2 bases and J lost 2, with 12 bases in between. The CDR3 has 15 residues. CDR3 region: CSARSGTTNTGELFF. DNA for the CDR3: TGCAGTGCTAGATCGGGGACAACCAACACCGGGGAGCTGTTTTTT.

The table lists this clonotype with many counts. The CDR3 DNA reads TGTGCCGCTCAGTCTGGTAGCAATCAGCCCCAGCATTTT. Translating it yields CAAQSGSNQPQHF. The chain joins TRBV28 to TRBJ1-5; D ambiguous. The CDR3 sequence is 13 residues long. V lost 11 bases to trimming and J lost 0 bases, with 11 bases between them. Germline V gene sequence: CDR1 MDHEN, CDR2 SYDVKM.

This clonotype was found many times. The chain combines TRBV6-5 with TRBJ2-5, with D possibly being TRBD1 or TRBD2 (5 bases each). The CDR3 consists of 12 residues. The V end lost 7 bases, the J end lost 1 base, and 7 bases lay between the germline ends. Germline values: CDR1 MNHEY, CDR2 SVGAGI. The CDR3 sequence: CASKRGQETQYF. The CDR3 nucleotides are TGTGCCAGCAAGAGGGGCCAAGAGACCCAGTACTTC.

Ten or more counts support this clonotype. This chain connects TRBV29-1 to TRBJ2-2, with D perhaps being TRBD1 or TRBD2 (6 bases each). The CDR3 is made up of 14 amino acids. The V and J ends lost 7 bases and 7 bases respectively, with 19 bases between them. Germline assignment: CDR1 SQVTM and CDR2 ANQGSEA. The DNA for the CDR3 is TGCAGCGCCGAGGGATGGGGGCGGGGCGGGGAGCTGTTTTTT. This gives the protein CSAEGWGRGGELFF.

This clonotype occurred many times. This chain connects TRBV2 to TRBJ2-2, with no clear D. Germline V lookup: CDR1 SNHLY, CDR2 FYNNEI. Trimming shortened V by 2 bases and J by 7 bases, and 8 bases separated the two germline ends. The CDR3 consists of 13 residues. This CDR3 is CASSESPVGELFF. The DNA of the CDR3 is TGTGCCAGCAGTGAATCGCCGGTCGGGGAGCTGTTTTTT. Complete variable domain (other parts from reference TRBV2 and TRBJ2-2): EPEVTQTPSHQVTQMGQEVILRCVPISNHLYFYWYRQILGQKVEFLVSFYNNEISEKSEIFDDQFSVERPDGSNFTLKIRSTKLEDSAMYFCASSESPVGELFFGEGSRLTVL.

This clonotype was observed many times. The genes are TRBV24-1 and TRBJ2-3, with D possibly TRBD2 on 6 matching bases. Germline values: CDR1 KGHDR, CDR2 SFDVKD. This CDR3 has 16 amino acids. V lost 4 bases, J lost 2 bases, and 15 bases lay in between. CDR3 in amino acids: CATSERTIQDTDTQYF. The DNA of the CDR3 is TGTGCCACCAGTGAAAGGACTATCCAAGACACAGATACGCAGTATTTT.

At least ten counts were recorded for this clonotype. This chain links TRBV23-1 with TRBJ2-7; 8 bases agree with TRBD2. TRBV23-1 is an ORF, and what it does is uncertain. This CDR3 has 14 amino acids. The V gene end was trimmed by 8 bases and the J gene end by 7 bases; junction bases not matched to a gene: 13. For the CDR3, the DNA is TGCGCCAGCCCCTGGGGAGCGGGAGCAAGGGAGCAGTACTTC. Residues: CASPWGAGAREQYF.

This clonotype was seen ten or more times. This chain links TRBV9 with TRBJ2-2; D tentatively fits TRBD1 or TRBD2 (5 bases each). The CDR3 has 15 residues. Trimming cost V 3 bases and J 2 bases, with 11 bases left between them. The germline CDR1 and CDR2 sequences are SGDLS and YYNGEE. In nucleotides, the CDR3 is TGTGCCAGCAGCGGGGTGGGACCTAACACCGGGGAGCTGTTTTTT. Translating gives CASSGVGPNTGELFF.

Here the CDR3 reads CASSWTSLGGEQYF. The DNA of the CDR3 is TGTGCCAGCAGTTGGACCTCCCTCGGGGGCGAGCAGTACTTC. The chain links TRBV28 to TRBJ2-7, with TRBD2 as a possible D gene (6 bases). The CDR3 runs to 14 residues. Between the trimmed V and J ends, which lost 4 bases and 6 bases, there was a span of 16 bases. Germline CDR1 MDHEN, CDR2 SYDVKM.

This clonotype was counted at least ten times. The chain's CDR3 is CASSLSGRAVDTQYF. In DNA form, the CDR3 reads TGTGCCAGCAGCTTAAGCGGGAGGGCCGTAGATACGCAGTATTTT. This rearrangement joins TRBV7-2 to TRBJ2-3, with 10 bases that match TRBD2. The V gene end was trimmed by 2 bases and the J gene end by 5 bases; junction bases not matched to a gene: 4. Germline CDR1 and CDR2: SGHTA and FQGNSA. The CDR3 contains 15 residues.

This clonotype showed up many times. This sequence joins TRBV2 and TRBJ2-4, with 7 nucleotides matching TRBD2. CDR1 is SNHLY and CDR2 is FYNNEI in the germline V gene. The junction had 14 bases not matched to a gene; V was cut back by 5 bases and J by 7 bases. The CDR3 is 16 amino acids. This CDR3 is CASSFGLAEGRNIQYF. DNA for the CDR3: TGTGCCAGCAGTTTCGGCCTAGCGGAAGGGAGGAACATTCAGTACTTC. Full variable domain (rest looked up from reference TRBV2 and TRBJ2-4): EPEVTQTPSHQVTQMGQEVILRCVPISNHLYFYWYRQILGQKVEFLVSFYNNEISEKSEIFDDQFSVERPDGSNFTLKIRSTKLEDSAMYFCASSFGLAEGRNIQYFGAGTRLSVL.

This clonotype was observed at least ten times. V and J are TRBV11-1 and TRBJ2-2; 7 nucleotides line up with TRBD1. The CDR3 covers 16 residues. Germline CDR1 reads SGHAT; CDR2 reads FQDESV (reference sequence). Trimming took 1 base from V and 1 from J; bases not matched to a gene: 3. This chain's CDR3 is CASSLGGGENTGELFF. CDR3 DNA: TGTGCCAGCAGCTTAGGAGGGGGCGAGAACACCGGGGAGCTGTTTTTT.

This clonotype came up many times. The gene calls are TRBV25-1 and TRBJ1-2, with D tentatively TRBD1 (5 bases). The CDR3 sequence is 16 residues long. Trimming removed 3 bases from V and 0 bases from J, with 14 bases in between. CDR1 MGHDK and CDR2 SYGVNS come from the germline V gene. The CDR3 DNA reads TGTGCCAGCAGTGATTCCAGGGACCGAGCTAACTATGGCTACACCTTC. This translates into CASSDSRDRANYGYTF.

The table lists this clonotype with many counts. The rearrangement links TRBV19 to TRBJ2-7; a possible D gene is TRBD2 (5 bases). V was pared by 5 bases and J by 6 bases, with 14 bases between. Germline CDR1 LNHDA, CDR2 SQIVND (reference sequence). The CDR3 spans 13 residues. CDR3 loop: CASSPGIPREQYF. CDR3 nucleotides: TGTGCCAGTAGTCCCGGGATACCCCGCGAGCAGTACTTC.

At least ten counts were recorded for this clonotype. The chain is built from TRBV20-1 and TRBJ1-4; 9 nucleotides match TRBD1. CDR1 is DFQATT, CDR2 SNEGSKA, per germline (reference sequence). The length of the CDR3 is 12 residues. The CDR3 DNA reads TGCAGCGGGACAGGGTCTAATGAAAAACTGTTTTTT. It encodes CSGTGSNEKLFF.

The V call is TRBV29-1, the J call TRBJ2-1; either TRBD1 or TRBD2 may supply D (5 bases each). The CDR3 extends over 13 amino acids. The V end lost 3 bases, the J end lost 7 bases, and 13 bases lay between the germline ends. Germline V gene data show CDR1 as SQVTM and CDR2 as ANQGSEA. The CDR3 loop reads CSVEGRWGNEQFF. The DNA of the CDR3 is TGCAGCGTTGAGGGAAGATGGGGGAATGAGCAGTTCTTC.

This clonotype was recorded many times. The gene calls are TRBV12-2 and TRBJ2-3; the D call of TRBD1 is as the table states it, not checked on the DNA. TRBV12-2 is designated a pseudogene. CDR3 length equals 19 residues. The CDR3 DNA follows: TGTGCAAGTCCCCCCTGTTTGGGACAGGGGTTTTCCCGCACAGATACGCAGTATTTT. This translates into CASPPCLGQGFSRTDTQYF.

This clonotype was observed many times. The chain links TRBV18 to TRBJ2-1; 8 bases map to TRBD1. Trimming at V came to 3 bases and at J to 4 bases, leaving 8 bases not matched to a gene. Germline V gives CDR1 KGHSH, CDR2 LQKENI. CDR3 size: 16 residues. The CDR3 protein is CASSPRQGAMYNEQFF. CDR3 DNA sequence: TGTGCCAGCTCACCTCGCCAGGGGGCGATGTACAATGAGCAGTTCTTC.

The sample holds many counts of this clonotype. The V and J genes are TRBV20-1 and TRBJ2-1; either TRBD1 or TRBD2 may supply D (5 bases each). The CDR3 runs to 16 residues. In germline, CDR1 is DFQATT, CDR2 SNEGSKA (reference sequence). The ends were cut back, 0 bases at V and 8 bases at J, with 20 bases in the middle. This chain's CDR3 is CSARDPPGPPRDEQFF. In DNA, the CDR3 is TGCAGTGCTAGAGACCCTCCGGGACCCCCTAGGGATGAGCAGTTCTTC.

The sample holds many counts of this clonotype. The rearrangement joins TRBV30 to TRBJ1-1, with TRBD1 identical over 9 bases. Germline V gives CDR1 GTSNPN, CDR2 SVGIG (reference sequence). This CDR3 has 15 residues. The J segment lost 0 bases and the V segment lost 1 base, leaving 3 bases of the junction unmatched. This CDR3 is CAWSAGTGMNTEAFF. The CDR3 DNA reads as TGTGCCTGGAGTGCGGGGACAGGGATGAACACTGAAGCTTTCTTT. The whole variable domain, filled in from reference TRBV30 and TRBJ1-1, reads SQTIHQWPATLVQPVGSPLSLECTVEGTSNPNLYWYRQAAGRGLQLLFYSVGIGQISSEVPQNLSASRPQDRQFILSSKKLLLSDSGFYLCAWSAGTGMNTEAFFGQGTRLTVV.

Many counts were recorded for this clonotype. This CDR3 reads CASSPMVSGTEAFF. The CDR3 bases are TGTGCCAGCAGCCCAATGGTGTCGGGGACTGAAGCTTTCTTT. The genes are TRBV7-2 and TRBJ1-1; D is unresolved. Germline loops: CDR1 SGHTA, CDR2 FQGNSA. Between the trimmed V and J ends, which lost 5 bases and 5 bases, there was a span of 15 bases. The CDR3 is 14 residues long.